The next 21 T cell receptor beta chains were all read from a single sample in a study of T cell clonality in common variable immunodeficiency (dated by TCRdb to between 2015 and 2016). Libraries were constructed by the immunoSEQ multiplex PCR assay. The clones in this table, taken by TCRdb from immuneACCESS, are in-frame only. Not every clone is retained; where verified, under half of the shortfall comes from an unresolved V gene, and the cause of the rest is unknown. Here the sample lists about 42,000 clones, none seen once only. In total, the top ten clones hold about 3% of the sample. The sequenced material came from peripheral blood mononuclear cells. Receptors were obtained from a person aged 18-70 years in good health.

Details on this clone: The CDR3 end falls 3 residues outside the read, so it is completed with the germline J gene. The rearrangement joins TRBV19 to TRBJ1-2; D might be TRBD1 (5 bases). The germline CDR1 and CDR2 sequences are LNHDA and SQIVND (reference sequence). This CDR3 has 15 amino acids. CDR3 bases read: TGTGCCACCCTTCGTCCGGGACTAGCTTACAATGAC. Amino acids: CATLRPGLAYND. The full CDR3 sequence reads CATLRPGLAYNDYTF.

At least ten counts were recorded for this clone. The CDR3 is CAWSVGGPGELFF. CDR3 DNA, as far as it was read: TGTGCCTGGAGTGTCGGGGGGCCCGGGGAG. The gene calls are TRBV30 and TRBJ2-2; possibly TRBD2 for D (7 bases). Read sequence stops 3 residues before the CDR3 end, and the germline J gene provides the missing end. The CDR3 has 13 residues. Trimming took 0 bases from V and 6 from J, leaving 8 bases between them. The germline V gene has CDR1 GTSNPN and CDR2 SVGIG (reference sequence).

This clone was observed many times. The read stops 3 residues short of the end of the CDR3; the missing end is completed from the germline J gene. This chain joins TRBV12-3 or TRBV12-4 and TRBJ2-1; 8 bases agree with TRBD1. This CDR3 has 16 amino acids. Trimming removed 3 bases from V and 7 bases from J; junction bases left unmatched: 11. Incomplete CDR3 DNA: TGTGCCAGCAGTTTCCGGACAGGGATCACTCTAAATGAG. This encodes CASSFRTGITLNE. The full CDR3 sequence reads CASSFRTGITLNEQFF.

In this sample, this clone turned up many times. CDR3 DNA, as far as it was read: TGTGCTAGTGGTTTGGTAGCAGGGTATTTGGCCTTTGGC. Amino acid sequence: CASGLVAGYLAFG. In full, the CDR3 reads CASGLVAGYLAFGYTF. This sequence joins TRBV12-5 and TRBJ1-2; a weak D match, TRBD1 (5 bases). The read ends 3 residues shy of where the CDR3 ends; the end is completed using the germline J gene. From germline, CDR1 is LGHNT and CDR2 FRNRAP. The V gene lost 0 bases and the J gene lost 7 bases, with 18 bases spanning the gap. The CDR3 is made up of 16 amino acids.

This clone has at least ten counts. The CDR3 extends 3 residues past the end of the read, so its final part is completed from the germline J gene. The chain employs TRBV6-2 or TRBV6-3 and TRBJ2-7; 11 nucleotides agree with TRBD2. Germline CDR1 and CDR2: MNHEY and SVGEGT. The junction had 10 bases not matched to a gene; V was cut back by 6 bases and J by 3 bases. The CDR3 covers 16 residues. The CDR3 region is CASSRPGTSGVYEQYF. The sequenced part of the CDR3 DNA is TGTGCCAGCAGCCGACCCGGGACTAGCGGAGTCTACGAG.

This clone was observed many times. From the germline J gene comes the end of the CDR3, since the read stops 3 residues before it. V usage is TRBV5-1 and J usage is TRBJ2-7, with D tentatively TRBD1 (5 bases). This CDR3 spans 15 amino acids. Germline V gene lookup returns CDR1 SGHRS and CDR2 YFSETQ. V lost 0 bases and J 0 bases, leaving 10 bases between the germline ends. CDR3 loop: CASSLGQGSSYEQYF. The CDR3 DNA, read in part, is TGCGCCAGCAGCTTGGGGCAGGGAAGCTCCTACGAG.

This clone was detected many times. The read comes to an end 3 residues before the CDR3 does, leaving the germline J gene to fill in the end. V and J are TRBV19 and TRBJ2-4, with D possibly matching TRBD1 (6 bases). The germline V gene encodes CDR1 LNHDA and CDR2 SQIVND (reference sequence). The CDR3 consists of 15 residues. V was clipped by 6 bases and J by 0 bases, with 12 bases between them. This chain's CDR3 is CASSPSTGAKNIQYF. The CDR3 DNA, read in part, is TGTGCCAGTAGCCCCTCGACAGGAGCCAAAAACATT. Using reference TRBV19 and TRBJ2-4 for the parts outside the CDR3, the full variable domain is DGGITQSPKYLFRKEGQNVTLSCEQNLNHDAMYWYRQDPGQGLRLIYYSQIVNDFQKGDIAEGYSVSREKKESFPLTVTSAQKNPTAFYLCASSPSTGAKNIQYFGAGTRLSVL.

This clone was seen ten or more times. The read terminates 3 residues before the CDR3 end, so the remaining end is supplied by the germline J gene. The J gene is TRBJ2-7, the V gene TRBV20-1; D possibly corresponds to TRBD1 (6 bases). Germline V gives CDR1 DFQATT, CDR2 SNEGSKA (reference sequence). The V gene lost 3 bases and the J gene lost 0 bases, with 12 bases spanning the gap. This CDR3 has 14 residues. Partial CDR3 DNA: TGCAGTGCTAGGGCCGGGACACACTCCTACGAG. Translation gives CSARAGTHSYE. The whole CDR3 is CSARAGTHSYEQYF.

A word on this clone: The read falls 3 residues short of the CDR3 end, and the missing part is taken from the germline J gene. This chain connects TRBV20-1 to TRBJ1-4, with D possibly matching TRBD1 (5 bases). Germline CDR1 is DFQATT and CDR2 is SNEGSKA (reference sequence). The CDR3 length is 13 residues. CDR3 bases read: TGCAGTGCTAGAGGTGGGGGGAGTTCACCA. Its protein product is CSARGGGSSP. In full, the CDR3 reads CSARGGGSSPLFF.

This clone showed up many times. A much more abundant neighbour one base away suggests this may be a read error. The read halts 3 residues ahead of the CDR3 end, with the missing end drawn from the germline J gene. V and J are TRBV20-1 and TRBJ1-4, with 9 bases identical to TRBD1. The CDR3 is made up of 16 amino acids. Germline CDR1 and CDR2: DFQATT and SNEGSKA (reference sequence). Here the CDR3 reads CSARGTGESGANVLFF. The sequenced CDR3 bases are TGCAGTGCTAGAGGGACAGGGGAATCTGGGGCCAACGTA.

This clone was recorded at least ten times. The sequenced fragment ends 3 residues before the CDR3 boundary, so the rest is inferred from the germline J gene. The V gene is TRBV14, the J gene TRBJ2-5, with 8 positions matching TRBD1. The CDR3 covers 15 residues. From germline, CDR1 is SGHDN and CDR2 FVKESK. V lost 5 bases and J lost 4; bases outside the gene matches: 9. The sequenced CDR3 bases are TGTGCCAGCAGCACGGGACAGGTGGGCGCAGAGACC. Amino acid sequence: CASSTGQVGAET. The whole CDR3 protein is CASSTGQVGAETQYF.

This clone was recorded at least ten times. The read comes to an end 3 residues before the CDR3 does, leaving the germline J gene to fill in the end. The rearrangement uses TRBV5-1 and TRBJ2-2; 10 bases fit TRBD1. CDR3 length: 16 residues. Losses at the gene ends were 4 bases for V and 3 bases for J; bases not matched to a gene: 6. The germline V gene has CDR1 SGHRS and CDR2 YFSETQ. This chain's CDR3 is CASSEGDRGYTGELFF. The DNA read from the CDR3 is TGCGCCAGCAGCGAGGGGGACAGGGGATACACCGGGGAG.

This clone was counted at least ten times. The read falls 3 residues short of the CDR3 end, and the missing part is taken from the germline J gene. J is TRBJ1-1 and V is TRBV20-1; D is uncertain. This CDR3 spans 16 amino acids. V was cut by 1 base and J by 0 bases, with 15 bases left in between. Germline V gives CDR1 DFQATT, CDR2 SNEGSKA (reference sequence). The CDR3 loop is CSARVLGVAMNTEAFF. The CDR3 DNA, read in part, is TGCAGTGCTAGAGTCCTAGGAGTTGCAATGAACACTGAA.

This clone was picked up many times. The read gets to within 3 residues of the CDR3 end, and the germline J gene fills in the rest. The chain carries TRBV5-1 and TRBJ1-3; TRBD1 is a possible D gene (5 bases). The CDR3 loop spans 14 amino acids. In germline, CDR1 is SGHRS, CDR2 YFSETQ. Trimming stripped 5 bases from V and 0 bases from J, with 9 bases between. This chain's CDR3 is CASSGGASGNTIYF. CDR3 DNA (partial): TGCGCCAGCAGTGGCGGGGCCTCTGGAAACACC.

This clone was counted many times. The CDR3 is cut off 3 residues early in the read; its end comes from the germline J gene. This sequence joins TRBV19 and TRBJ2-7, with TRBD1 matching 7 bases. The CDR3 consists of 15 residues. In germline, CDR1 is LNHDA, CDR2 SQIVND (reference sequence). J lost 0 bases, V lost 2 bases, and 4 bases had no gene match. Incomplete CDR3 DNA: TGTGCCAGTAGTATAACAGGGGCCAACTCCTACGAG. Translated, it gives CASSITGANSYE. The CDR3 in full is CASSITGANSYEQYF.

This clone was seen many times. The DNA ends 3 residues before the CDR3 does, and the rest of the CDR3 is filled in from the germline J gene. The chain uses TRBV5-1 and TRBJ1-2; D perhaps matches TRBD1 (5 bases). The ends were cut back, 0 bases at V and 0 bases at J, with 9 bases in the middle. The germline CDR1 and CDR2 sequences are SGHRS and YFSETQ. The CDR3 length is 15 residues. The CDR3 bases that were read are TGCGCCAGCAGCTTGGTGCAGGGAACTAACTATGGC. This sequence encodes CASSLVQGTNYG. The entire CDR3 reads CASSLVQGTNYGYTF.

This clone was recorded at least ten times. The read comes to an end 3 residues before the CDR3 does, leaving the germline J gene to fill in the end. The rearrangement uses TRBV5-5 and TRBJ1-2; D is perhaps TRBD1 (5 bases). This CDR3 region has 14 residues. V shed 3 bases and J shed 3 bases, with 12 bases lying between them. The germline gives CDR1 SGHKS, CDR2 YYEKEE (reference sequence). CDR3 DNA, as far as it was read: TGTGCCAGCAGCTCCCCACAGGTTGACTATGGC. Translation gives CASSSPQVDYG. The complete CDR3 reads CASSSPQVDYGYTF.

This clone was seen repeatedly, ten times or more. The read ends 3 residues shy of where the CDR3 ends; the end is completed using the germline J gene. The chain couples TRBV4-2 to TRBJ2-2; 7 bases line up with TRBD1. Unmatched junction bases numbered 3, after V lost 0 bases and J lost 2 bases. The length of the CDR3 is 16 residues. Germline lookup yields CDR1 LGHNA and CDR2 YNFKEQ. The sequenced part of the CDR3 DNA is TGTGCCAGCAGCCAAGAACGGACAGGAAACACCGGGGAG. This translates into CASSQERTGNTGE. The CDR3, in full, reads CASSQERTGNTGELFF.

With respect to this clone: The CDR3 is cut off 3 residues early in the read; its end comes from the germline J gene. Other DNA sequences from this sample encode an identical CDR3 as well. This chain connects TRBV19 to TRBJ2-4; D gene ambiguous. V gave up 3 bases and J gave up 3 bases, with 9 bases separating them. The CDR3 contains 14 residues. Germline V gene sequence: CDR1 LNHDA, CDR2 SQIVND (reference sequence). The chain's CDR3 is CASSIKGFKNIQYF. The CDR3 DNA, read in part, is TGTGCCAGTAGTATTAAAGGGTTCAAAAACATT.

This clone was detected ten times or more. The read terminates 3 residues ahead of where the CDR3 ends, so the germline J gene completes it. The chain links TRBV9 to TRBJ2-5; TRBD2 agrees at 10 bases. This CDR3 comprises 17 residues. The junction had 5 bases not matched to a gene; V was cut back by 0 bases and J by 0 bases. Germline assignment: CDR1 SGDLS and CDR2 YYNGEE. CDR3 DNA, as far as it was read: TGTGCCAGCAGCGTAGGATTAGCGGGGGGTTACCAAGAGACC. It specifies CASSVGLAGGYQET. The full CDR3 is CASSVGLAGGYQETQYF.

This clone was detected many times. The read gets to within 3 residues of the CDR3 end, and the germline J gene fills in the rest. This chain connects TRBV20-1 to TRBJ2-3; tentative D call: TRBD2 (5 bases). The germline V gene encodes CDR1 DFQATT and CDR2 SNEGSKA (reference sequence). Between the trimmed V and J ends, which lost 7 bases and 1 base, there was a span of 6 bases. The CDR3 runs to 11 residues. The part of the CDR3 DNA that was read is TGCAGTGGCGGGCGCACAGATACG. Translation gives CSGGRTDT. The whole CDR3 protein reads CSGGRTDTQYF.